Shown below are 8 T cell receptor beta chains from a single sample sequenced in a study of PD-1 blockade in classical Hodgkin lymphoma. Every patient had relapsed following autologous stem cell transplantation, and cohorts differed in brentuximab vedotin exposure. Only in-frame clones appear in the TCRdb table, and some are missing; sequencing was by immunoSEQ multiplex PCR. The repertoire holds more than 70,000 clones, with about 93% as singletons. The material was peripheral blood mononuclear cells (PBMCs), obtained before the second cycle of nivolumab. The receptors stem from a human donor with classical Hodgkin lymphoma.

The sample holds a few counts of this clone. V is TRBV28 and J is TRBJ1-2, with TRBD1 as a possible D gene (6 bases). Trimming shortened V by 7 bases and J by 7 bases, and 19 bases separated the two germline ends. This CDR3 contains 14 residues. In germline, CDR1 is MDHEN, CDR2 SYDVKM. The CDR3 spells CASIYQGGVSGYTF. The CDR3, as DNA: TGTGCCAGCATATACCAAGGGGGAGTGTCTGGCTACACCTTC.

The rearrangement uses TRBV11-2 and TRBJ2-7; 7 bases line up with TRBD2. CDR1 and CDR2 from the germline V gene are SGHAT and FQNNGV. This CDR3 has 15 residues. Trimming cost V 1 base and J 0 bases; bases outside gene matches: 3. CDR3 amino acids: CASSLVPSGSYEQYF. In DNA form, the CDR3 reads TGTGCCAGCAGCTTAGTGCCTAGCGGCTCCTACGAGCAGTACTTC.

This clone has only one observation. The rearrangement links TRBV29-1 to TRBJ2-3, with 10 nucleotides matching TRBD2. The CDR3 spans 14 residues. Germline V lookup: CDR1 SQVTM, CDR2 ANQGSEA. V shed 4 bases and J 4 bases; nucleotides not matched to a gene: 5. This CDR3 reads CSVGSSGGADTQYF. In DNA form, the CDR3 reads TGCAGCGTTGGTTCTAGCGGGGGTGCAGATACGCAGTATTTT.

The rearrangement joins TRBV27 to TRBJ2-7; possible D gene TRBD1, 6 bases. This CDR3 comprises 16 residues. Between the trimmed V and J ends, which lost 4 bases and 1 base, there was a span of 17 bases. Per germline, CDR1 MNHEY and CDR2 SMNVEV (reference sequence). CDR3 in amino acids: CASSSYDRSGSYEQYF. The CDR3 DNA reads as TGTGCCAGCAGTTCCTACGACAGGTCGGGGTCCTACGAGCAGTACTTC.

CDR3 coding DNA: TGTGCCATCAGTGAGGCGGTAGCGGGAGAAGGAAATGAGCAGTTCTTC. Its translation is CAISEAVAGEGNEQFF. The V call is TRBV10-3, the J call TRBJ2-1, with 9 bases that match TRBD2. The CDR3 contains 16 residues. Germline CDR1 reads ENHRY; CDR2 reads SYGVKD. The V segment lost 2 bases and the J segment 7 bases; nucleotides outside the gene matches: 9.

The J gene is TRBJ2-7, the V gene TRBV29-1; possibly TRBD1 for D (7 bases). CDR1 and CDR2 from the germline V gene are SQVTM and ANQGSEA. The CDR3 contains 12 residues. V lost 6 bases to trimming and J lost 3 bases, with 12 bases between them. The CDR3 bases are TGCAGCGTCGCGGGACAGAACTACGAGCAGTACTTC. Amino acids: CSVAGQNYEQYF.

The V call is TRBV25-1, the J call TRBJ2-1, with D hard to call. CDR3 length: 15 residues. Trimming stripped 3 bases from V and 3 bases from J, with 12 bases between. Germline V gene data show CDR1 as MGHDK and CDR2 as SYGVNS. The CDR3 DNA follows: TGTGCCAGCAGTGATGGTGAGAGCATCTACAATGAGCAGTTCTTC. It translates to CASSDGESIYNEQFF.

CDR3 protein: CASSIVGQAGTSGNTGELFF. The CDR3 DNA is TGTGCCAGTAGTATTGTTGGGCAGGCAGGGACTAGCGGGAACACCGGGGAGCTGTTTTTT. The chain uses TRBV19 and TRBJ2-2; 11 bases fit TRBD2. Germline lookup yields CDR1 LNHDA and CDR2 SQIVND (reference sequence). The CDR3 loop spans 20 amino acids. V dropped 3 bases and J dropped 1; count of bases not matched to a gene: 13. Supplemented by reference TRBV19 and TRBJ2-2, the full variable domain reads DGGITQSPKYLFRKEGQNVTLSCEQNLNHDAMYWYRQDPGQGLRLIYYSQIVNDFQKGDIAEGYSVSREKKESFPLTVTSAQKNPTAFYLCASSIVGQAGTSGNTGELFFGEGSRLTVL.